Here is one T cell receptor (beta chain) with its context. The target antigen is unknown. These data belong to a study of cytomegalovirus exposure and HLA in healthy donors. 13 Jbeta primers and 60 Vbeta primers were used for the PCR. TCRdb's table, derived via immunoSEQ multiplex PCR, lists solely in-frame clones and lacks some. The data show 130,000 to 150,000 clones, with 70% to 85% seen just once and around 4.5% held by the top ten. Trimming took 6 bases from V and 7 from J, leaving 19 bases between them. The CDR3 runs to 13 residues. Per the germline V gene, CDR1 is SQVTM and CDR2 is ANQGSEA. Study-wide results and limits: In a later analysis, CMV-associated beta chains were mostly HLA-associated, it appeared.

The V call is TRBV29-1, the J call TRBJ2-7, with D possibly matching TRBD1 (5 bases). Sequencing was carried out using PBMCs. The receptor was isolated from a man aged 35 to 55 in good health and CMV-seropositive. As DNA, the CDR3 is TGCAGCGTCCACCTCACAGGACCTTGGGAGCAGTACTTC. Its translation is CSVHLTGPWEQYF.